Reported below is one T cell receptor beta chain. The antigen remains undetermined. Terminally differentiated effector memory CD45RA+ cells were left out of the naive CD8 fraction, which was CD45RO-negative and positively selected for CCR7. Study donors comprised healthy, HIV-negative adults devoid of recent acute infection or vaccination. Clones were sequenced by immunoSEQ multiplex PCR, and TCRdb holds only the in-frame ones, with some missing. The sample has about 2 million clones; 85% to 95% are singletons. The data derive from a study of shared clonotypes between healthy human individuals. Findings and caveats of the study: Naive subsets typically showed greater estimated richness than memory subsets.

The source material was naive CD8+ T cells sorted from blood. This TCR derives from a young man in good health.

The CDR3: CASSPPRMAGAHNEQFF. As DNA, the CDR3 is TGTGCCAGCAGCCCACCTAGAATGGCGGGAGCCCACAATGAGCAGTTCTTC. The V and J genes are TRBV14 and TRBJ2-1; the match to TRBD2 covers 7 bases. With V trimmed by 4 bases and J by 5 bases, 14 bases remained unmatched. CDR1 SGHDN and CDR2 FVKESK come from the germline V gene. This CDR3 has 17 amino acids.